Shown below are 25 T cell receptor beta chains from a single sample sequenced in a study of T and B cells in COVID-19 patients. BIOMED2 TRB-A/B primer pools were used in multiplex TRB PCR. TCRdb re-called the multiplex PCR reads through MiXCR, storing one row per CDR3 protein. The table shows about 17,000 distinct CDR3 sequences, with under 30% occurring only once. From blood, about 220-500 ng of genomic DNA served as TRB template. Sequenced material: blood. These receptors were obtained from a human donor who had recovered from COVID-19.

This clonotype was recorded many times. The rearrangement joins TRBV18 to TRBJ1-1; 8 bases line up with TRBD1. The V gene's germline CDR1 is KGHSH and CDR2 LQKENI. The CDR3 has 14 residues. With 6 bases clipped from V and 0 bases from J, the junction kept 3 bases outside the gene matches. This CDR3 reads CASSGQGLNTEAFF. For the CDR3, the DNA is TGTGCCAGCTCCGGACAGGGTTTGAACACTGAAGCTTTCTTT.

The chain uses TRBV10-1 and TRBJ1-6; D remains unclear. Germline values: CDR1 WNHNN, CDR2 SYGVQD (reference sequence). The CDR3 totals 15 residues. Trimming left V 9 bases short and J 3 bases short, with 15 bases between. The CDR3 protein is CARFGRFYYNSPLHF. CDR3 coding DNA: TGCGCCAGGTTCGGACGGTTCTACTATAATTCACCCCTCCACTTT.

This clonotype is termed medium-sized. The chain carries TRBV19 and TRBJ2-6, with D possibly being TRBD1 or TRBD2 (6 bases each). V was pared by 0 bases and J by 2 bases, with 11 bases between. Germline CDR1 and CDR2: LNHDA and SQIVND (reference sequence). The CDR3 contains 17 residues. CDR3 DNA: TGTGCCAGTAGTATAGATGATAGGGGGGCTGGGGCCAACGTCCTGACTTTC. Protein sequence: CASSIDDRGAGANVLTF.

The CDR3 sequence: CASSYGVAAPETQYF. The CDR3 coding sequence is TGTGCCAGCAGTTACGGGGTAGCGGCCCCCGAGACCCAGTACTTC. This rearrangement joins TRBV6-2 or TRBV6-3 to TRBJ2-5; maybe TRBD2 (6 bases). Germline CDR1 is MNHEY and CDR2 is SVGEGT. The V end was cut by 2 bases, the J end by 5 bases, with 15 bases between. The CDR3 totals 15 residues.

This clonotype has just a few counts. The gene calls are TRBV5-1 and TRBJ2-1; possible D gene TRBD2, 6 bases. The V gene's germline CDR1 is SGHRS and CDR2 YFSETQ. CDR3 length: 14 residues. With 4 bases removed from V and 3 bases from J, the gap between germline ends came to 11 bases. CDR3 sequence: CASSRLEVYNEQFF. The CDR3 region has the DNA TGCGCCAGCAGCCGACTAGAAGTCTACAATGAGCAGTTCTTC.

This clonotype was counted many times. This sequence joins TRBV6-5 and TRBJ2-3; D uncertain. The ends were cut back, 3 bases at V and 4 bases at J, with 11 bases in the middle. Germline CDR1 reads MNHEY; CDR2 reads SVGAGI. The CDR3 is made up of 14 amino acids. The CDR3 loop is CASSYTKGADTQYF. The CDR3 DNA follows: TGTGCCAGCAGTTATACAAAGGGCGCAGATACGCAGTATTTT.

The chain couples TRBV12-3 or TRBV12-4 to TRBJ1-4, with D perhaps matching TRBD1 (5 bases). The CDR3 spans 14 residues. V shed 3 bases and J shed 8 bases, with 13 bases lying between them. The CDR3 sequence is CASSFGGMGEKLFF. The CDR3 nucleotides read TGTGCCAGCAGTTTCGGGGGGATGGGAGAAAAACTGTTTTTT.

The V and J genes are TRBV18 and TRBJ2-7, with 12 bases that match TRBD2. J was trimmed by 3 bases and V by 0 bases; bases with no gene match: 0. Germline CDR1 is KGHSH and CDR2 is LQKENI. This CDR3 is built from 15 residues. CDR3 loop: CASSPPTSGGYEQYF. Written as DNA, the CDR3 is TGTGCCAGCTCACCACCGACTAGCGGGGGCTACGAGCAGTACTTC.

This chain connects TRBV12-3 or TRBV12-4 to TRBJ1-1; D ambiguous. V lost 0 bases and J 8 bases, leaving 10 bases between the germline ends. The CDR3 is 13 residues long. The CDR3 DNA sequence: TGTGCCAGCAGTTTAGCGCAAAGGGCCGAAGCTTTCTTT. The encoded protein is CASSLAQRAEAFF.

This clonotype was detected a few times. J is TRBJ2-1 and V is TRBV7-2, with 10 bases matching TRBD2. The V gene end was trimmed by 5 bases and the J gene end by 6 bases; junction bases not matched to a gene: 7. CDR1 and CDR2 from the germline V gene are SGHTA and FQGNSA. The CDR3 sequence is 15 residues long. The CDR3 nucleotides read TGTGCCAGCAGCGCAGCGGGGGGGCCCTTCAATGAGCAGTTCTTC. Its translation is CASSAAGGPFNEQFF.

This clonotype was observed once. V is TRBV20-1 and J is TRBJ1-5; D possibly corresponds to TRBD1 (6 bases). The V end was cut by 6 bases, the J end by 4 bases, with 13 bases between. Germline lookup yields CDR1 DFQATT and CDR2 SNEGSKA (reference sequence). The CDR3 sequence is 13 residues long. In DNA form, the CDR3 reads TGCAGTGCACATGCAGGGGTGAATCAGCCCCAGCATTTT. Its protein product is CSAHAGVNQPQHF.

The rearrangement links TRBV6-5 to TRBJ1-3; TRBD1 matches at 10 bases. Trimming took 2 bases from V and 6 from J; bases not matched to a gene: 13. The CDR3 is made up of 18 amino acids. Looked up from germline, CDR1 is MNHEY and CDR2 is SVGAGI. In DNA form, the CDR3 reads TGTGCCAGCAGTTACCTACCCCCCGGGACAGGGGTGGAAAACACCATATATTTT. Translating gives CASSYLPPGTGVENTIYF.

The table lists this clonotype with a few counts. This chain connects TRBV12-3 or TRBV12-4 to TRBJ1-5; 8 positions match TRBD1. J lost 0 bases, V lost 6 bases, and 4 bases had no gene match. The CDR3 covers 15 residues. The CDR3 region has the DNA TGTGCCAGCAGCCCGGGACAGGATAGCAATCAGCCCCAGCATTTT. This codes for CASSPGQDSNQPQHF.

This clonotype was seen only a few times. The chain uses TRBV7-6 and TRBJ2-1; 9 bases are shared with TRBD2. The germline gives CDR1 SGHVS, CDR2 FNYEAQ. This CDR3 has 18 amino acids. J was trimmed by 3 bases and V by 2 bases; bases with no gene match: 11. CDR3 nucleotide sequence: TGTGCCAGCAGCTTATTAGGTGTGGCGGGGGGGGTCTACAATGAGCAGTTCTTC. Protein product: CASSLLGVAGGVYNEQFF.

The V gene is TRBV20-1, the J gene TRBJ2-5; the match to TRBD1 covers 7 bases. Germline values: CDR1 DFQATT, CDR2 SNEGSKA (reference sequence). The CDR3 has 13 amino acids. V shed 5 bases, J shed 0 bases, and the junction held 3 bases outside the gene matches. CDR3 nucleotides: TGCAGTGCTGAACAGGGGTACCAAGAGACCCAGTACTTC. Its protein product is CSAEQGYQETQYF.

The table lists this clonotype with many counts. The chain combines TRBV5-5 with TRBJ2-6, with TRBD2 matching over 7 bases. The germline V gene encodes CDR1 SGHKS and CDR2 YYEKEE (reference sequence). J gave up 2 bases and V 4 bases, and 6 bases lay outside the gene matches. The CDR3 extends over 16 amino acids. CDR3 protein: CASSRGGVPGANVLTF. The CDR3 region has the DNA TGTGCCAGCAGCCGGGGAGGGGTCCCTGGGGCCAACGTCCTGACTTTC.

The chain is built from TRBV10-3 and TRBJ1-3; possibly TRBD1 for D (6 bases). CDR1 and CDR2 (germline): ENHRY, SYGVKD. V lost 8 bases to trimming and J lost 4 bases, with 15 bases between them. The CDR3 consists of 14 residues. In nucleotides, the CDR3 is TGTGCCATCGCCGGGGGGCAGGGGGGAAACACCATATATTTT. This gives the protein CAIAGGQGGNTIYF.

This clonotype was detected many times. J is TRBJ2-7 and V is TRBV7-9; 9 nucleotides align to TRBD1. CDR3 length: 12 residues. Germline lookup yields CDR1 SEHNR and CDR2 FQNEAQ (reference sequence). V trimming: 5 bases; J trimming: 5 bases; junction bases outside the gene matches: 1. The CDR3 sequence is CASSRDRDEQYF. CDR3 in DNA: TGTGCCAGCAGCCGGGACAGGGACGAGCAGTACTTC. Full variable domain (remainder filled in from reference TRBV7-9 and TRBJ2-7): DTGVSQNPRHKITKRGQNVTFRCDPISEHNRLYWYRQTLGQGPEFLTYFQNEAQLEKSRLLSDRFSAERPKGSFSTLEIQRTEQGDSAMYLCASSRDRDEQYFGPGTRLTVT.

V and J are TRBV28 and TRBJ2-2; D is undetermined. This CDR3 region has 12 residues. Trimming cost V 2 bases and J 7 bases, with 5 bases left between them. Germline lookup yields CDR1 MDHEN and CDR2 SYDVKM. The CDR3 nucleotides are TGTGCCAGCAGTTTAGCGCTCGGGGAGCTGTTTTTT. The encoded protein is CASSLALGELFF. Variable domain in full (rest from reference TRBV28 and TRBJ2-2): DVKVTQSSRYLVKRTGEKVFLECVQDMDHENMFWYRQDPGLGLRLIYFSYDVKMKEKGDIPEGYSVSREKKERFSLILESASTNQTSMYLCASSLALGELFFGEGSRLTVL.

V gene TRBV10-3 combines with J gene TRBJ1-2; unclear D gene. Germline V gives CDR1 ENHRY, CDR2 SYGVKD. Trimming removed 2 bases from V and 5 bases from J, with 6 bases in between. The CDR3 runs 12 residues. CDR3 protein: CAISEGEYGYTF. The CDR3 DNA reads TGTGCCATCAGTGAGGGAGAGTATGGCTACACCTTC.

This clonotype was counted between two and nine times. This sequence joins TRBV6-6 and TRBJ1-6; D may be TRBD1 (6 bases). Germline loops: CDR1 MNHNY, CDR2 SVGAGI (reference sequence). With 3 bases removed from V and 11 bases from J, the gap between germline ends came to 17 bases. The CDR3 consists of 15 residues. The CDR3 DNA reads TGTGCCAGCAGTTATATGGAGCTGGGGGCTGCACCCCTCCACTTT. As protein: CASSYMELGAAPLHF.

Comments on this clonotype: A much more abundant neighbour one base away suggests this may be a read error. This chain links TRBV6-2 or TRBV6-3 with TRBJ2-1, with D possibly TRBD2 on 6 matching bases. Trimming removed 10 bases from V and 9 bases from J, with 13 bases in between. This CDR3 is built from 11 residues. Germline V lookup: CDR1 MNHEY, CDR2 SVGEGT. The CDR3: CANNQGGEQFF. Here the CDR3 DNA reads TGTGCCAACAACCAGGGAGGTGAGCAGTTCTTC.

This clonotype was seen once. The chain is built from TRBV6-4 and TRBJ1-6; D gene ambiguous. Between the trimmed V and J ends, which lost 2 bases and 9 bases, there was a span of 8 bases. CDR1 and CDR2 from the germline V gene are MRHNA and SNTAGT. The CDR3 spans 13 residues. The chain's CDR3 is CASSDQVGSPLHF. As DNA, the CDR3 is TGTGCCAGCAGTGACCAAGTAGGTTCACCCCTCCACTTT.

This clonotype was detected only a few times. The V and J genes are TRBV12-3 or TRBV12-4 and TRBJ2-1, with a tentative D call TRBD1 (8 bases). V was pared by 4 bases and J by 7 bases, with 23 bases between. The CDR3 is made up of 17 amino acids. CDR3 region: CASSWDRPKGGGNEQFF. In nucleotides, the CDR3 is TGTGCCAGCAGTTGGGACAGGCCCAAGGGGGGGGGTAATGAGCAGTTCTTC.

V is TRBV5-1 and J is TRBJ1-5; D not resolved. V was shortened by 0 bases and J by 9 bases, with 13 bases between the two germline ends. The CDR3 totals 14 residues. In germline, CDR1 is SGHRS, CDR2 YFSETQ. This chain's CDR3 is CASSLDGSWGPQHF. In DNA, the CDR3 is TGCGCCAGCAGCTTGGATGGGTCCTGGGGGCCCCAGCATTTT. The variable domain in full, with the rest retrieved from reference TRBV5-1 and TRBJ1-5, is KAGVTQTPRYLIKTRGQQVTLSCSPISGHRSVSWYQQTPGQGLQFLFEYFSETQRNKGNFPGRFSGRQFSNSRSEMNVSTLELGDSALYLCASSLDGSWGPQHFGDGTRLSIL.